The clone carrying this TCR beta chain was recorded at least ten times. TCRdb redid the calling of the 5' RACE reads with MiXCR, one entry per CDR3 protein. This sample has fewer than 200,000 distinct CDR3 sequences, with about 18% found just once. This entry comes from a study of CD8 T cells in ankylosing spondylitis. In germline, CDR1 is LGHNT, CDR2 FRNRAP. V lost 6 bases, J lost 4 bases, and 10 bases lay in between. The CDR3 is made up of 13 amino acids. The gene calls are TRBV12-5 and TRBJ1-5; D might be TRBD1 (6 bases). The sequenced sample consisted of blood, either unsorted or a sorted T cell fraction (not recorded which). The receptor was derived from a male donor aged 5 to 30 with ankylosing spondylitis or in good health (not recorded which). The CDR3 is CASGTGLNQPQHF. In DNA, the CDR3 is TGTGCTAGTGGCACAGGGTTAAATCAGCCCCAGCATTTT.